This TCR beta chain came from a study of cytomegalovirus exposure and HLA in healthy donors. For the study at large: Out of about 180 million T cells, an earlier analysis found fewer than 140 million unique TCR beta sequences in total. HLA-typed donors were the source of around 80 million unique TCRs, which an early data release held. Broader study findings: Previous analysis showed most TCR beta V segments were productive about 87% or about 30% of the time. Cytomegalovirus-associated status was assigned to 164 TCR beta chains.

Germline V lookup: CDR1 ENHRY, CDR2 SYGVKD. This CDR3 spans 15 amino acids. With 60 Vbeta and 13 Jbeta primers, the PCR was carried out. The method was immunoSEQ multiplex PCR; TCRdb's version includes in-frame clones alone and lacks a portion of them. The sample has fewer than 110,000 clones; roughly 82% are singletons. As for this clone: Its antigen is not known.

Sequencing used PBMCs. The rearrangement links TRBV10-3 to TRBJ2-5, with 11 positions matching TRBD1. The J call may be wrong; the DNA end is better matched by TRBJ2-7. The receptor was isolated from a man aged 25-40 years in good health and CMV-seropositive. This CDR3 is CAISGGQGVFYEQYF. CDR3 bases: TGTGCCATCAGTGGGGGACAGGGGGTCTTCTACGAGCAGTACTTC.